This T cell receptor beta chain was observed in a study of T-cell memory formation after mild COVID-19. Study-level findings and limits: Clones that shrank (day 15 to 85) were balanced CD4/CD8, whereas later expanders leaned CD4+.

The CDR3 contains 12 residues. Trimming took 8 bases from V and 1 from J, leaving 12 bases between them. The germline CDR1 and CDR2 sequences are DFQATT and SNEGSKA (reference sequence). Comment on this clonotype: Its antigen is still unknown.

TCRdb analysed the 5' RACE reads with MiXCR anew, one entry per CDR3 protein. This table holds hundreds of thousands of distinct CDR3 sequences, less than 25% found once. Sequenced: PBMCs or a T cell subset sorted from them (not recorded which). This chain joins TRBV20-1 and TRBJ2-7; no clear D gene. The source is an adult woman who had mild COVID-19 (a few samples of this study predate the infection). Cell type and time point are not known. The chain's CDR3 is CSTRDQSYEQYF. In nucleotides, the CDR3 is TGCAGTACCCGAGACCAGTCCTACGAGCAGTACTTC.